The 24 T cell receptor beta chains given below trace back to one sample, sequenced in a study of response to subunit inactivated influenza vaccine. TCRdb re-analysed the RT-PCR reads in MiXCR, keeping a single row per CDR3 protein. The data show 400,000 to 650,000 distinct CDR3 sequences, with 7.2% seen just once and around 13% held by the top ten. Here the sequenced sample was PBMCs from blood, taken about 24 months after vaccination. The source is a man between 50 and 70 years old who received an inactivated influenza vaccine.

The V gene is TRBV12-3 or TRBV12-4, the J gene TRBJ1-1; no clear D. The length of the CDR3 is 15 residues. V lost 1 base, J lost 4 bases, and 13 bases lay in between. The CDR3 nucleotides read TGTGCCAGCAGTTTAGGAAAGGGTTGGACCACTGAAGCTTTCTTT. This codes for CASSLGKGWTTEAFF.

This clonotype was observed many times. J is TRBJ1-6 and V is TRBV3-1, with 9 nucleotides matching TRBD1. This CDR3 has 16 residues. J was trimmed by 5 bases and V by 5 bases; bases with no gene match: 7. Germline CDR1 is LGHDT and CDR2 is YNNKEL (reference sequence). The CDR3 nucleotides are TGTGCCAGCAGCGCCACAGGGGGCGCGAATAATTCACCCCTCCACTTT. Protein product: CASSATGGANNSPLHF.

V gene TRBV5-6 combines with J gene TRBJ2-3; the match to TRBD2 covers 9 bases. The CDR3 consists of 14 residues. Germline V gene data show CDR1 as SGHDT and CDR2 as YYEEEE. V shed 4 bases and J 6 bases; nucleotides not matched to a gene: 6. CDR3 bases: TGTGCCAGCAGCGCGGGACTAGCCTCCGATACGCAGTATTTT. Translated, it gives CASSAGLASDTQYF.

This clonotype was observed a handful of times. CDR3 in amino acids: CSAVGQGAGETQYF. The CDR3 bases are TGCAGTGCTGTGGGACAGGGGGCCGGGGAGACCCAGTACTTC. This chain uses TRBV20-1 with TRBJ2-5; 12 bases are shared with TRBD1. The J segment lost 5 bases and the V segment lost 5 bases, leaving 6 bases of the junction unmatched. The CDR3 is 14 amino acids. Germline lookup yields CDR1 DFQATT and CDR2 SNEGSKA (reference sequence).

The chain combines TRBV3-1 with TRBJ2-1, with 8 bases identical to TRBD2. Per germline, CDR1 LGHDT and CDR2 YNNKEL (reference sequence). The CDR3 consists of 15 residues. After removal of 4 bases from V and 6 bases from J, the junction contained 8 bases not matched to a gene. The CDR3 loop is CASSLSGLGGNEQFF. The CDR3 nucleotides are TGTGCCAGCAGCCTTTCGGGACTAGGAGGCAATGAGCAGTTCTTC.

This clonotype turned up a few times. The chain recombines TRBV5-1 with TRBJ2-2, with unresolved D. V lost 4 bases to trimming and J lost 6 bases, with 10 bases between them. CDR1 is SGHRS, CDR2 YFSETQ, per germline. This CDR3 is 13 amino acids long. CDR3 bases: TGCGCCAGCAGCGTAGCCCCCCCCGGGGAGCTGTTTTTT. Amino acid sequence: CASSVAPPGELFF.

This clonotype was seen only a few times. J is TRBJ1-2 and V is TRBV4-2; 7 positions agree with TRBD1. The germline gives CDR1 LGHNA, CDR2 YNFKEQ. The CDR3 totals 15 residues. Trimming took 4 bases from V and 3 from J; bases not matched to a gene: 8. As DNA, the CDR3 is TGTGCCAGCAGCCCTGGAGGGGGCAAGGACTATGGCTACACCTTC. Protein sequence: CASSPGGGKDYGYTF.

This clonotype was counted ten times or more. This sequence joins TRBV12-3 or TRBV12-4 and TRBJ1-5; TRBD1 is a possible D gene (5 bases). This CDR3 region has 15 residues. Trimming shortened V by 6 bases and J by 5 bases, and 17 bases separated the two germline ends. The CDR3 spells CASSLRDSSHQPQHF. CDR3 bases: TGTGCCAGCAGCCTCCGGGACTCTTCCCATCAGCCCCAGCATTTT.

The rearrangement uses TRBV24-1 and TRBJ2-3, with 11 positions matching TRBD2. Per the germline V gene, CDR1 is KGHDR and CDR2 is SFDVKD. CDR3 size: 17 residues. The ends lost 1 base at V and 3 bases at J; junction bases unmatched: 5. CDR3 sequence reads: CATSDFRLAGGTDTQYF. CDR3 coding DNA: TGTGCCACCAGTGATTTCCGGCTAGCGGGGGGAACAGATACGCAGTATTTT.

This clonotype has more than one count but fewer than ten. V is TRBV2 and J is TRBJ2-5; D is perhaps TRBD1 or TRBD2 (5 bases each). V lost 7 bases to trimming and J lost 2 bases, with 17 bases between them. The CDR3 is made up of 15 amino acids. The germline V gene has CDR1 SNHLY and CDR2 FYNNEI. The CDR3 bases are TGTGCCAGCAACATGCCGGGGACGGCACAAGAGACCCAGTACTTC. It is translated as CASNMPGTAQETQYF.

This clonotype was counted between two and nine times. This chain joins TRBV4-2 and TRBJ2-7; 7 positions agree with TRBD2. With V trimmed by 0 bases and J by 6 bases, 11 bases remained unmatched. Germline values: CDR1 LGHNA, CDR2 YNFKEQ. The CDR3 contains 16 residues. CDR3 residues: CASSQDLRAGKSEQYF. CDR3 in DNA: TGTGCCAGCAGCCAAGATCTCCGAGCGGGGAAATCCGAGCAGTACTTC.

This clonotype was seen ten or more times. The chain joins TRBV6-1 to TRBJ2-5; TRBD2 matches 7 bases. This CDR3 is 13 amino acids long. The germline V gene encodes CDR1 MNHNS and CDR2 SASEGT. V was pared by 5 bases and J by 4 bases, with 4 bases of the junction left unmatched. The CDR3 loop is CASSRTRVETQYF. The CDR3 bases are TGTGCCAGCAGTAGGACTAGGGTAGAGACCCAGTACTTC.

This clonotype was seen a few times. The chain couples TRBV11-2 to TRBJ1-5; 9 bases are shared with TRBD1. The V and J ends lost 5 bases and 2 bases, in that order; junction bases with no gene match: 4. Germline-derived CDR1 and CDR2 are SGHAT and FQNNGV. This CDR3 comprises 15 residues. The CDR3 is CASSATGGGNQPQHF. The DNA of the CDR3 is TGTGCCAGCAGCGCGACAGGGGGTGGCAATCAGCCCCAGCATTTT.

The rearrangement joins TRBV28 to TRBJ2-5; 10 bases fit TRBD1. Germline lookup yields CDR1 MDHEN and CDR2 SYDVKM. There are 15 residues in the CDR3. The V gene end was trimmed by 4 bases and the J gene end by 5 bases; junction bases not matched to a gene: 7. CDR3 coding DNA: TGTGCCAGCAGTTCCTATTGGGACAGGGGCGAGACCCAGTACTTC. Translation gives CASSSYWDRGETQYF.

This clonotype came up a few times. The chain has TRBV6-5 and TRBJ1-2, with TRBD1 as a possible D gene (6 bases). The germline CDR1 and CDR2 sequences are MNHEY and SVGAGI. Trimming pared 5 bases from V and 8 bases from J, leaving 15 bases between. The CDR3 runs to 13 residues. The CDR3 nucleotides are TGTGCCAGCAGTCACGGGGGGGCTGGAGGCTACACCTTC. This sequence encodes CASSHGGAGGYTF.

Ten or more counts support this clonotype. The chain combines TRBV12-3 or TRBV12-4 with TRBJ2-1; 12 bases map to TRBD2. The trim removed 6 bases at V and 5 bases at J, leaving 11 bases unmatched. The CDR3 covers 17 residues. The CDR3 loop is CASSPPRASGRDNEQFF. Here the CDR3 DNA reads TGTGCCAGCAGCCCCCCCAGGGCTAGCGGGAGGGACAATGAGCAGTTCTTC.

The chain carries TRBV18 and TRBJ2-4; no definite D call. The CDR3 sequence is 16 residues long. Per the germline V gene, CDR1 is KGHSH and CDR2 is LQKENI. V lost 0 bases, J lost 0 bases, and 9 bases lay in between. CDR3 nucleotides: TGTGCCAGCTCACCACCAGGGCAGCTAGCCAAAAACATTCAGTACTTC. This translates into CASSPPGQLAKNIQYF.

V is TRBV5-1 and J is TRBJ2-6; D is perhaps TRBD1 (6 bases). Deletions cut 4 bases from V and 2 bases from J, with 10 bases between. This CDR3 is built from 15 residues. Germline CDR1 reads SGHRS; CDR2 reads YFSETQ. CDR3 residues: CASSEGHAGANVLTF. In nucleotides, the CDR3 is TGCGCCAGCAGCGAGGGACATGCTGGGGCCAACGTCCTGACTTTC.

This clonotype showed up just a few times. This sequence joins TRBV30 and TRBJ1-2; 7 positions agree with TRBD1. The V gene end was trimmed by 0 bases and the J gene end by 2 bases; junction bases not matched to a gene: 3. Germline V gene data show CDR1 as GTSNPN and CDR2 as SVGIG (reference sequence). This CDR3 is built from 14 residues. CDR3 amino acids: CAWSVTGQNYGYTF. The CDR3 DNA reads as TGTGCCTGGAGTGTCACGGGACAGAACTATGGCTACACCTTC.

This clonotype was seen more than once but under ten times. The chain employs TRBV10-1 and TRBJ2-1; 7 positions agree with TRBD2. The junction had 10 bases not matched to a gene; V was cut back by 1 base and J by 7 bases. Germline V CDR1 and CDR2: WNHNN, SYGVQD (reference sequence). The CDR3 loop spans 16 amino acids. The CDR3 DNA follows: TGCGCCAGCAGTGAGTTGGCGGGGGTAGGCGGGAATGAGCAGTTCTTC. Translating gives CASSELAGVGGNEQFF.

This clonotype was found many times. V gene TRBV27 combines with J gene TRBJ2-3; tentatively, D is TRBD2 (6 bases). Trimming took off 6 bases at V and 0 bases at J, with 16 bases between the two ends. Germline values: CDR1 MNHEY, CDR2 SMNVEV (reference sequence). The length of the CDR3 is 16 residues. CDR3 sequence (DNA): TGTGCCAGCAGCCCCTATGCGGGGACTAGCACAGATACGCAGTATTTT. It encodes CASSPYAGTSTDTQYF.

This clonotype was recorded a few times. The CDR3 DNA sequence: TGTGCCTGGAGTGTCCTGGAGAACACCGGGGAGCTGTTTTTT. Translated: CAWSVLENTGELFF. This chain uses TRBV30 with TRBJ2-2, with D hard to call. Germline loops: CDR1 GTSNPN, CDR2 SVGIG (reference sequence). Trimming stripped 0 bases from V and 1 base from J, with 6 bases between. The CDR3 consists of 14 residues.

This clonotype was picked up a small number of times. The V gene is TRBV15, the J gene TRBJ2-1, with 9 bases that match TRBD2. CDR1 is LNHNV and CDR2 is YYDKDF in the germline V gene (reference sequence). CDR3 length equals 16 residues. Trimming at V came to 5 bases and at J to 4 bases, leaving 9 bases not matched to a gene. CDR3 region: CATSSGGGRGYNEQFF. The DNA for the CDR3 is TGTGCCACCAGCTCTGGGGGCGGGAGGGGGTACAATGAGCAGTTCTTC.

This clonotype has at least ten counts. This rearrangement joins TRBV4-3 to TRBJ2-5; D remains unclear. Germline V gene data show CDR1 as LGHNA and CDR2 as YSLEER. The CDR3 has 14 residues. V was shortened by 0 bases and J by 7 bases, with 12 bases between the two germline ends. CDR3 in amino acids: CASSQDRLGGTQYF. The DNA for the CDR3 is TGCGCCAGCAGCCAAGATCGCCTAGGCGGGACCCAGTACTTC.